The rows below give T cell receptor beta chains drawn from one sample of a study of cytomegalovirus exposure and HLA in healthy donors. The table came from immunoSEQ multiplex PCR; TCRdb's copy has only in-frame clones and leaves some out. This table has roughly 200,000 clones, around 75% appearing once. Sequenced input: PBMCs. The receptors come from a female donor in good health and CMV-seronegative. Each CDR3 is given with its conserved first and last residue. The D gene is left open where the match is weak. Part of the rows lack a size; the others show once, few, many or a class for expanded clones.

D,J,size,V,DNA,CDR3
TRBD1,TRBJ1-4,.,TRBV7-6,TGTGCCAGCAGCTTGGGGACAGGGGCTGAAAAACTGTTTTTT,CASSLGTGAEKLFF
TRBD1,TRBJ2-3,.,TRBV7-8,TGTGCCAGCAGCTTAGGGCAGGGGGCGGGCACAGATACGCAGTATTTT,CASSLGQGAGTDTQYF
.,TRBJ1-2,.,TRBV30,TGTGCCTGGAGTCGGGGGAACTATGGCTACACCTTC,CAWSRGNYGYTF
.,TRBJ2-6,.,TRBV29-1,TGCAGCGTTGAAGGTTACTCTGGGGCCAACGTCCTAACTTTC,CSVEGYSGANVLTF
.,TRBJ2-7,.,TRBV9,TGTGCCAGCAGCGCCGAGTCTGGACTACCAAGCCATTTC,CASSAESGLPSHF
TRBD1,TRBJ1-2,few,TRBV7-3,TGTGCCAGCAGCTCCTCAGGGGGCAACTATGGCTACACCTTC,CASSSSGGNYGYTF
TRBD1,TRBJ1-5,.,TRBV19,TGTGCCAGTAGTATTGGGACAGAGGGGAGCAATCAGCCCCAGCATTTT,CASSIGTEGSNQPQHF
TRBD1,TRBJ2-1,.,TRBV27,TGTGCCAGCAGTTCATATCAGGGGGCAGGGAATGAGCAGTTCTTC,CASSSYQGAGNEQFF
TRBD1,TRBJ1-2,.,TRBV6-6,TGTGCCAGCAGTTACTTGACAGGGGGCTATGGCTACACCTTC,CASSYLTGGYGYTF
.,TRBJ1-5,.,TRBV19,TGTGCCAGTAACCCCAGCGGTAGCAATCAGCCCCAGCATTTT,CASNPSGSNQPQHF
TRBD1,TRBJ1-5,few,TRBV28,TGTGCCAGCAGTTTGTCCAGGGGGCGCGATCAGCCCCAGCATTTT,CASSLSRGRDQPQHF
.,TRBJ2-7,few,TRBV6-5,TGTGCCAGCAGTGAATCCAGGGGCTCCTACGAGCAGTACTTC,CASSESRGSYEQYF
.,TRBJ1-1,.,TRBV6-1,TGTGCCAGCACGAGACAGGCTTACACTGAAGCTTTCTTT,CASTRQAYTEAFF
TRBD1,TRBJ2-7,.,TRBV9,TGTGCCAGCAGCCCCACGGGGACAGGAGTCTACGAGCAGTACTTC,CASSPTGTGVYEQYF
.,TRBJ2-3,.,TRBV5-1,TGCGCCAGCAGTACTAGCTCTAGCGCAGATACGCAGTATTTT,CASSTSSSADTQYF